This is a list of T cell receptor beta chains from one sample in a study of CD8+ T cells in alopecia areata. TCRdb's table, derived via immunoSEQ multiplex PCR, lists solely in-frame clones and lacks some. The table has about 250,000 clones, 60% seen once. The specimen was CD4+ T cells sorted from blood, collected around week 53, from a patient treated with tofacitinib. The source is a human donor with alopecia areata. CDR3s include the opening cysteine and the closing phenylalanine or tryptophan. Each record gives: D gene, clone size, V gene, J gene, CDR3 DNA, CDR3 protein. The D gene is left open where the match is weak. For some rows the clone size is stated as once, few or many, or as a class when expanded; others skip it.

TRBD1	.	TRBV6-6	TRBJ1-6	TGTGCCAGCAGTTACGGCCCCACAGGGGATTCACCCCTCCACTTT	CASSYGPTGDSPLHF
.	.	TRBV7-2	TRBJ1-5	TGTGCCAGCAGCTTAAGGGGTCAGCCCCAGCATTTT	CASSLRGQPQHF
.	few	TRBV7-9	TRBJ1-1	TGTGCCAGCAGCATACAGGGAGGGAACACTGAAGCTTTCTTT	CASSIQGGNTEAFF
.	.	TRBV15	TRBJ1-6	TGTGCCACCAGCAGAAAGGGGTTGGGGGGTACACCCCTCCACTTT	CATSRKGLGGTPLHF
.	many	TRBV20-1	TRBJ1-2	TGCAGTGCTCCCAACTATGGCTACACCTTC	CSAPNYGYTF
.	few	TRBV30	TRBJ2-1	TGTGCCTGGAGTCCAACTGGGAATGAGCAGTTCTTC	CAWSPTGNEQFF
.	few	TRBV5-6	TRBJ1-2	TGTGCCAGCAGCTTGAGGTCTGGCTACACCTTC	CASSLRSGYTF
.	.	TRBV29-1	TRBJ1-2	TGCAGCGTTGAACAGGGTTATGGCTACACCTTC	CSVEQGYGYTF
TRBD2	.	TRBV29-1	TRBJ2-1	TGCGGCGACCACGGGGGGGCAAATGAGCAGTTCTTC	CGDHGGANEQFF
.	.	TRBV9	TRBJ1-6	TGTGCCAGCAGCGTAGATGGGGGAGGGGAGCGTCGATCACCCCTCCACTTT	CASSVDGGGERRSPLHF
.	.	TRBV14	TRBJ1-1	TGTGCCAGCAGCCTTCGGCAGGGAATGGCAGCTTTCTTT	CASSLRQGMAAFF
.	.	TRBV30	TRBJ2-3	TGTGCCTGCGGGGCGGGGGCTACCATGACAGATACGCAGTATTTT	CACGAGATMTDTQYF
.	few	TRBV10-3	TRBJ2-3	TGTGCCATCAGGCAACATGGGGAAATCACAGATACGCAGTATTTT	CAIRQHGEITDTQYF
.	once	TRBV5-1	TRBJ1-2	TGCGCCAGCAGCTTGGGAGTGTACGGCTACACCTTC	CASSLGVYGYTF
.	.	TRBV14	TRBJ1-6	TGTGCCAGCAGCGAACAAGTCTATAATTCACCCCTCCACTTT	CASSEQVYNSPLHF
.	few	TRBV15	TRBJ2-1	TGTGCCACCAGCAGAGTAGGGGACCTGGGCAATGAGCAGTTCTTC	CATSRVGDLGNEQFF
.	.	TRBV29-1	TRBJ1-3	TGCAGCGTTCGGTTCTCCTCTGGAAACACCATATATTTT	CSVRFSSGNTIYF
.	.	TRBV29-1	TRBJ2-6	TGCAGCGTCGCGGACAGTCAATCTGGGGCCAACGTCCTGACTTTC	CSVADSQSGANVLTF
.	few	TRBV9	TRBJ1-2	TGTGCCAGCAGCCCCGAATGGACCTTAGGTGGCTACACCTTC	CASSPEWTLGGYTF
.	.	TRBV5-4	TRBJ1-6	TGTGCCAGCAGCTTGAGGTTGAAACAGGGTTATTCACCCCTCCACTTT	CASSLRLKQGYSPLHF
.	few	TRBV29-1	TRBJ1-3	TGCAGCGTTGGGGGGGTTGCTGGAAACACCATATATTTT	CSVGGVAGNTIYF
.	.	TRBV30	TRBJ1-5	TGTGCCTGGAGTGTAAGGGGGGCTCAGCCCCAGCATTTT	CAWSVRGAQPQHF
.	few	TRBV6-5	TRBJ2-7	TGTGCCAGCAGCCGCGAAAGGGTAACCGTCTACGAGCAGTACTTC	CASSRERVTVYEQYF
TRBD1	.	TRBV29-1	TRBJ1-2	TGCAGCGTTGGGTCCCGGGACAGGGGTTTCCGACCTCTCGGCATCTATGGCTACACCTTC	CSVGSRDRGFRPLGIYGYTF
.	.	TRBV2	TRBJ1-1	TGTGCCAGCAGCCGGGACATCCCTTCGAGCACTGAAGCTTTCTTT	CASSRDIPSSTEAFF
.	few	TRBV19	TRBJ2-3	TGTGCCAGTAACCGATTAGGCACAGATACGCAGTATTTT	CASNRLGTDTQYF
.	.	TRBV4-1	TRBJ2-1	TGCGCCAGCAGCCAAGGACCGCGGCACAATGAGCAGTTCTTC	CASSQGPRHNEQFF
TRBD1	.	TRBV19	TRBJ2-7	TGTGCCAGTAGTAAAAGACAGGGGGTCTCCTACGAGCAGTACTTC	CASSKRQGVSYEQYF
.	.	TRBV25-1	TRBJ2-7	TGTGCCAGCAGTGAACTGGACAGCACCTACGAGCAGTACTTC	CASSELDSTYEQYF
.	few	TRBV6-1	TRBJ1-5	TGTGCCAGCAGAGGGGCAGGTCATTATCAGCCCCAGCATTTT	CASRGAGHYQPQHF
.	.	TRBV6-5	TRBJ2-1	TGTGCCAGCAGTGTCTTGGGGGGGCCCTACAATGAGCAGTTCTTC	CASSVLGGPYNEQFF
.	.	TRBV29-1	TRBJ2-3	TGCAGCGTTGAAGGAAAGCCAGGGGGCACAGATACGCAGTATTTT	CSVEGKPGGTDTQYF
.	few	TRBV19	TRBJ2-7	TGTGCCAGTAGTATCCTCCTCGGGTCCACCTACGAGCAGTACTTC	CASSILLGSTYEQYF